The following is a T cell receptor beta chain sequence with its context. This could be a read error, since a much larger clone is one nucleotide away. Germline V gives CDR1 SGHDN, CDR2 FVKESK. The length of the CDR3 is 16 residues. This entry is derived from a study of blood T cells in healthy people across ages. A second PCR of roughly 7 to 11 cycles used a sample-barcoded 5' primer and a J-beta primer mix. One entry per CDR3 protein, called by TCRdb with MiXCR from the 5' RACE reads. This sample has some 890,000 distinct CDR3 sequences; about 27% occur once, and the top ten carry about 9.4%. These data were also filed under a second study, of T cells of mothers and their children.

The rearrangement joins TRBV14 to TRBJ2-1; 7 nucleotides agree with TRBD1. The material sequenced was blood. This clonotype was sampled from a middle-aged woman in good health. The CDR3 DNA follows: TGTCCCAGCAGCCTGATGACAGGGAAGGCATACAATGAGCAGTTCTTC. It yields the protein CPSSLMTGKAYNEQFF.